These T cell receptor beta chains were read from a single sample in a study of OX40 agonist ivuxolimab in advanced cancers. The method was immunoSEQ multiplex PCR; TCRdb's version includes in-frame clones alone and lacks a portion of them. Of around 44,000 clones in the sample, about 89% are singletons; the top ten hold approximately 0.62%. The material sequenced was CD4+ or CD8+ T cells sorted from blood, taken in a trial of the OX40 agonist ivuxolimab. These receptors came from an adult with an advanced solid tumor such as melanoma, head and neck, liver or kidney cancer. Both conserved end residues are part of each CDR3. Not every row has a clone size; where given, it reads once, few, many or a size class.

clone size,J gene,V gene,CDR3 length,CDR3 protein
.,TRBJ2-5,TRBV5-1,14,CASSLAGKEETQYF
.,TRBJ2-1,TRBV27,15,CASSSRPDPYNEQFF
once,TRBJ1-1,TRBV6-5,11,CVVAGNTEAFF
.,TRBJ1-5,TRBV29-1,16,CSVGVGGGGSNQPQHF
.,TRBJ2-2,TRBV7-2,17,CASSLILWGANTGELFF
.,TRBJ2-5,TRBV28,14,CASRDPGTIETQYF
.,TRBJ2-2,TRBV5-4,15,CASSLSRGNTGELFF
.,TRBJ2-2,TRBV5-1,15,CASSSEWGAHGELFF
.,TRBJ1-1,TRBV29-1,15,CSVAPGWGMNTEAFF
.,TRBJ1-6,TRBV7-8,12,CASSYGNSPLHF
.,TRBJ1-1,TRBV5-6,15,CASSQIRAGGTEAFF
.,TRBJ1-1,TRBV18,15,CASSGPGGSNTEAFF
.,TRBJ2-7,TRBV6-5,14,CASRGQGNSYEQYF
.,TRBJ1-2,TRBV15,12,CATADRGYGYTF
.,TRBJ2-5,TRBV19,14,CASSQTGSLETQYF
.,TRBJ2-1,TRBV7-7,13,CASSFNQHNEQFF
.,TRBJ2-7,TRBV28,14,CASRRHNLSYEQYF
once,TRBJ1-1,TRBV11-3,17,CASSRHPRGRGLTEAFF
once,TRBJ2-1,TRBV4-3,16,CASSQDILGTGGEQFF
.,TRBJ1-2,TRBV6-1,14,CASSESSGNYGYTF
.,TRBJ2-1,TRBV19,16,CASSPGVAGFYNEQFF
once,TRBJ2-1,TRBV6-5,15,CASNQAGGQYNEQFF
once,TRBJ1-2,TRBV5-6,13,CASTRNVNWGYTF
.,TRBJ1-1,TRBV7-2,15,CASSFWGRPNTEAFF
.,TRBJ1-5,TRBV11-2,13,CASSSGRYQPQHF
.,TRBJ2-3,TRBV5-1,16,CASNPGGDGNTDTQYF
.,TRBJ1-1,TRBV14,17,CASSQVGPLGLNTEAFF
.,TRBJ2-3,TRBV7-2,14,CASSLVAGGDTQYF
.,TRBJ2-5,TRBV7-2,17,CASSLVGQGAVGETQYF
.,TRBJ1-2,TRBV5-1,13,CASSLANGNGYTF
.,TRBJ1-3,TRBV30,13,CAWSVTGRNTIYF
.,TRBJ2-1,TRBV18,15,CASSLPGGSYNEQFF
.,TRBJ2-1,TRBV19,13,CASSTRQYNEQFF
.,TRBJ2-1,TRBV7-2,16,CASTSRKGGSYNEQFF
once,TRBJ2-7,TRBV11-2,15,CASSLESPYSYEQYF
.,TRBJ2-1,TRBV7-6,14,CASSLGLAANEQFF
.,TRBJ1-5,TRBV6-5,14,CASRSGGSNQPQHF
.,TRBJ1-1,TRBV20-1,10,CSAHTGGAFF
.,TRBJ1-1,TRBV6-5,13,CASSGILNTEAFF
few,TRBJ1-1,TRBV6-5,13,CASSFDGNTEAFF
few,TRBJ2-1,TRBV4-2,16,CASTPEGQLPYNEQFF
.,TRBJ2-7,TRBV27,14,CASRRTGTSYEQYF
few,TRBJ1-5,TRBV7-9,15,CASSLDGGPNQPQHF
.,TRBJ1-1,TRBV11-3,12,CASSLTNTEAFF
.,TRBJ2-3,TRBV4-2,14,CASSRGGDADTQYF
.,TRBJ1-1,TRBV19,15,CASSMGQGWRTEAFF
.,TRBJ2-3,TRBV10-3,15,CAISESDSSTDTQYF
.,TRBJ1-2,TRBV14,13,CASSPGEDYGYTF
.,TRBJ1-2,TRBV27,18,CASSSLGDYHEMVYGYTF
.,TRBJ2-1,TRBV4-3,15,CASSQGRAGGLEQFF
.,TRBJ1-6,TRBV7-9,14,CASSLPVDNSPLHF
few,TRBJ1-2,TRBV11-2,18,CASSLTVGQGGFMDGYTF
.,TRBJ2-6,TRBV6-1,14,CASSRSDGANVLTF
.,TRBJ2-2,TRBV7-9,15,CASSLESLASGELFF